These 19 T cell receptor beta chains share one sample of origin, sequenced in a study of cytomegalovirus exposure and HLA in healthy donors (dated by TCRdb to 2016 to 2017). The library relied on the immunoSEQ multiplex PCR assay. For the multiplex PCR, a mixture combining 60 forward primers for TCR Vbeta segments and 13 reverse primers for TCR Jbeta segments was used. TCRdb obtained this table from immuneACCESS and retained in-frame rearrangements with V and J assigned. These tables miss some clones; where compared with another copy, unresolved V genes account for less than half of the shortfall, and the remainder is unexplained. Counted in this sample were 150,000 to 200,000 clones; around three quarters of them appeared once. The ten largest clones represent less than 2.5% of the sample. Input material: PBMCs. The source of these receptors is a woman aged 45-65 years in good health and CMV-seronegative.

The chain links TRBV28 to TRBJ2-7; D perhaps matches TRBD1 (6 bases). The CDR3 totals 15 residues. The ends were cut back, 7 bases at V and 0 bases at J, with 16 bases in the middle. Per the germline V gene, CDR1 is MDHEN and CDR2 is SYDVKM. CDR3 DNA sequence: TGTGCCAGCAACGGTCCAGGGGCCAACTCCTACGAGCAGTACTTC. Encoded protein: CASNGPGANSYEQYF.

V is TRBV11-2 and J is TRBJ1-6; TRBD1 might be the D (5 bases). Germline CDR1 SGHAT, CDR2 FQNNGV. V was pared by 7 bases and J by 4 bases, with 14 bases between. The CDR3 is made up of 15 amino acids. The CDR3 DNA reads as TGTGCCAGCACCGGAGGGGCCGCGTATAATTCACCCCTCCACTTT. Translating it yields CASTGGAAYNSPLHF.

This chain uses TRBV6-1 with TRBJ1-5, with D possibly being TRBD1 (5 bases). The CDR3 runs to 17 residues. Germline lookup yields CDR1 MNHNS and CDR2 SASEGT. The V gene lost 2 bases and the J gene lost 1 base, with 15 bases spanning the gap. The CDR3 protein is CASSELGSPGSNQPQHF. CDR3 DNA: TGTGCCAGCAGTGAATTGGGTTCCCCAGGGAGCAATCAGCCCCAGCATTTT.

CDR3 bases: TGTGCCAGCAGCTTGGCCGGGGGTGCTGGGGCCAACGTCCTGACTTTC. Translation: CASSLAGGAGANVLTF. The genes are TRBV5-5 and TRBJ2-6; weak D call: TRBD2 (6 bases). This CDR3 spans 16 amino acids. The V end was cut by 0 bases, the J end by 2 bases, with 9 bases between. Germline values: CDR1 SGHKS, CDR2 YYEKEE (reference sequence).

This clone was seen a handful of times. The rearrangement joins TRBV29-1 to TRBJ1-1; D unresolved. This CDR3 contains 13 residues. Deletions cut 5 bases from V and 0 bases from J, with 10 bases between. Germline CDR1 and CDR2: SQVTM and ANQGSEA. CDR3 DNA: TGCAGCGTTCGGCCCAGGCTGAACACTGAAGCTTTCTTT. Amino acid sequence: CSVRPRLNTEAFF.

The V and J genes are TRBV5-1 and TRBJ1-2; D gene uncertain. This CDR3 contains 13 residues. Germline CDR1 SGHRS, CDR2 YFSETQ. Deletions cut 8 bases from V and 1 base from J, with 12 bases between. For the CDR3, the DNA is TGCGCCAGTCACCGGGAGAATAACTATGGCTACACCTTC. Protein sequence: CASHRENNYGYTF.

This sequence joins TRBV5-1 and TRBJ2-2, with a tentative D call TRBD1 (5 bases). Germline V lookup: CDR1 SGHRS, CDR2 YFSETQ. The CDR3 is made up of 14 amino acids. Deletions cut 4 bases from V and 6 bases from J, with 13 bases between. The CDR3 DNA is TGCGCCAGCAGCCTGACCCAGACAGCCGGGGAGCTGTTTTTT. It specifies CASSLTQTAGELFF. The full variable domain, its missing parts supplied by reference TRBV5-1 and TRBJ2-2, is KAGVTQTPRYLIKTRGQQVTLSCSPISGHRSVSWYQQTPGQGLQFLFEYFSETQRNKGNFPGRFSGRQFSNSRSEMNVSTLELGDSALYLCASSLTQTAGELFFGEGSRLTVL.

The rearrangement links TRBV5-1 to TRBJ2-5, with TRBD1 identical over 7 bases. The closer fit of TRBJ2-7 to the DNA end suggests the J call may be wrong. Germline V gene sequence: CDR1 SGHRS, CDR2 YFSETQ. The CDR3 consists of 15 residues. CDR3 sequence: CASSRGTGDSYEQYF. In DNA, the CDR3 is TGCGCCAGCAGCCGGGGAACAGGGGACTCCTACGAGCAGTACTTC.

Details on this clone: Its ends do not fully match the called genes, so a read error is possible. The rearrangement links TRBV7-9 to TRBJ2-7, with a weak D call TRBD1 (5 bases). CDR1 and CDR2 from the germline V gene are SEHNR and FQNEAQ (reference sequence). This CDR3 contains 13 residues. DNA of the CDR3: TGTTCCAGCAGCTTATTAGGGGCGTACGAGCAGTACTTC. Translated, it gives CSSSLLGAYEQYF.

This clone was detected once. The V and J genes are TRBV7-2 and TRBJ1-1, with D perhaps matching TRBD1 (6 bases). The CDR3 is 13 residues long. V was cut by 5 bases and J by 4 bases, with 11 bases left in between. Germline V gene sequence: CDR1 SGHTA, CDR2 FQGNSA. The CDR3 region is CASSQQGRTEAFF. The CDR3 nucleotides are TGTGCCAGCAGCCAGCAGGGGCGCACTGAAGCTTTCTTT.

J is TRBJ2-7 and V is TRBV28, with TRBD1 matching 7 bases. The CDR3 is 15 amino acids. The junction had 16 bases not matched to a gene; V was cut back by 10 bases and J by 4 bases. Germline CDR1 MDHEN, CDR2 SYDVKM. Here the CDR3 DNA reads TGTGCCACCCATTCCCCGACAGGGAACTTGTACGAGCAGTACTTC. Translated, it gives CATHSPTGNLYEQYF.

There are a few counts of this clone. The chain combines TRBV5-1 with TRBJ2-1; 9 nucleotides align to TRBD2. CDR3 length: 16 amino acids. With 4 bases clipped from V and 2 bases from J, the junction kept 7 bases outside the gene matches. Germline loops: CDR1 SGHRS, CDR2 YFSETQ. The DNA of the CDR3 is TGCGCCAGCAGCCTCCCGACTAGCGGACCCTACAATGAGCAGTTCTTC. It codes for CASSLPTSGPYNEQFF.

The rearrangement uses TRBV28 and TRBJ2-7; 7 bases agree with TRBD2. The CDR3 has 15 amino acids. Germline V gene lookup returns CDR1 MDHEN and CDR2 SYDVKM. The V gene end was trimmed by 6 bases and the J gene end by 3 bases; junction bases not matched to a gene: 11. The CDR3 loop is CASSRPRTRLYEQYF. Written as DNA, the CDR3 is TGTGCCAGCAGCCGACCCAGGACTAGACTCTACGAGCAGTACTTC. Supplemented by reference TRBV28 and TRBJ2-7, the full variable domain reads DVKVTQSSRYLVKRTGEKVFLECVQDMDHENMFWYRQDPGLGLRLIYFSYDVKMKEKGDIPEGYSVSREKKERFSLILESASTNQTSMYLCASSRPRTRLYEQYFGPGTRLTVT.

The chain carries TRBV19 and TRBJ1-5, with 7 bases matching TRBD1. The CDR3 totals 17 residues. CDR1 and CDR2 from the germline V gene are LNHDA and SQIVND (reference sequence). V gave up 3 bases and J gave up 1 base; unmatched junction bases: 9. In DNA, the CDR3 is TGTGCCAGTAGTATCAGACGGACAGGATTAAGCAATCAGCCCCAGCATTTT. Its translation: CASSIRRTGLSNQPQHF.

In this sample, this clone turned up once. The chain joins TRBV6-5 to TRBJ2-1; 8 bases are shared with TRBD1. The V and J ends lost 7 bases and 4 bases, in that order; junction bases with no gene match: 6. The V gene's germline CDR1 is MNHEY and CDR2 SVGAGI. This CDR3 is 14 amino acids long. CDR3 bases: TGTGCCAGCACTAGACAGGGGCTTTACAATGAGCAGTTCTTC. It is translated as CASTRQGLYNEQFF.

The rearrangement uses TRBV6-5 and TRBJ1-1, with a weak D call TRBD1 (6 bases). CDR1 and CDR2 (germline): MNHEY, SVGAGI. The CDR3 spans 12 residues. V lost 4 bases and J lost 9, with 12 bases in between. CDR3 sequence (DNA): TGTGCCAGCAGTTTTCCGACAGGAAAAGCTTTCTTT. This encodes CASSFPTGKAFF.

The chain links TRBV18 to TRBJ2-7, with D hard to call. The CDR3 sequence is 14 residues long. Germline V gene sequence: CDR1 KGHSH, CDR2 LQKENI. Trimming cost V 5 bases and J 0 bases, with 11 bases left between them. The CDR3 DNA sequence: TGTGCCAGCTCAGCCGAGGCTACCTCCTACGAGCAGTACTTC. This codes for CASSAEATSYEQYF. The complete variable domain, with remaining parts taken from reference TRBV18 and TRBJ2-7, reads NAGVMQNPRHLVRRRGQEARLRCSPMKGHSHVYWYRQLPEEGLKFMVYLQKENIIDESGMPKERFSAEFPKEGPSILRIQQVVRGDSAAYFCASSAEATSYEQYFGPGTRLTVT.

This chain joins TRBV11-3 and TRBJ2-2, with D possibly being TRBD1 (7 bases). CDR3 size: 17 residues. Looked up from germline, CDR1 is SGHNT and CDR2 is YENEEA. Trimming pared 5 bases from V and 3 bases from J, leaving 19 bases between. The CDR3 loop is CASSQGVGGADTGELFF. DNA for the CDR3: TGTGCCAGCAGCCAGGGGGTGGGGGGCGCCGACACCGGGGAGCTGTTTTTT. Based on the CDR3 plus reference TRBV11-3 and TRBJ2-2, the full variable domain is EAGVVQSPRYKIIEKKQPVAFWCNPISGHNTLYWYLQNLGQGPELLIRYENEEAVDDSQLPKDRFSAERLKGVDSTLKIQPAELGDSAVYLCASSQGVGGADTGELFFGEGSRLTVL.

The J gene is TRBJ2-7, the V gene TRBV4-1, with 16 bases fitting TRBD2. Unmatched junction bases numbered 6, after V lost 3 bases and J lost 1 base. Germline V gene data show CDR1 as MGHRA and CDR2 as YSYEKL. The CDR3 is 18 amino acids. The CDR3 DNA reads TGCGCCAGCAGCCACCCCGGGACTAGCGGGAGGGCTTCCTACGAGCAGTACTTC. This sequence encodes CASSHPGTSGRASYEQYF.